This T cell receptor beta chain appears in the sequencing data of a study of blood T cell repertoires in COVID-19. Study-wide context: The United States, Italy and Spain supplied acute and convalescent COVID-19 samples.

The CDR3 loop spans 18 amino acids. As handled by the study authors: The assay estimated nucleated cells by amplifying reference gene primers. Using immunoSEQ multiplex PCR, the repertoire was profiled, and TCRdb retains in-frame clones only, with some absent. Clonal size and the V and J genes are those of that table, whereas D and trimming came from the DNA. This table has over 85,000 clones, roughly 86% appearing once. The chain is built from TRBV21-1 and TRBJ2-3; no check of the table's D call, TRBD2, against the DNA was made. TRBV21-1 is a recognized pseudogene. The sample taken for sequencing was peripheral blood. The clonotype was recovered from a man in his forties with acute or convalescent COVID-19. In nucleotides, the CDR3 is TGTGCCAGCAGCAAACCAGGTCTCGCGGGGGCGGGCACAGATACGCAGTATTTT. Translation: CASSKPGLAGAGTDTQYF.